This T cell receptor (beta chain) is drawn from a study of T cell responses to AZD1222 COVID-19 vaccine. CDR3 length: 15 amino acids. Unmatched junction bases numbered 12, after V lost 6 bases and J lost 6 bases. The germline V gene has CDR1 SNHLY and CDR2 FYNNEI. This clone was picked up one time. Measured with immunoSEQ multiplex PCR; TCRdb has only the in-frame clones, and not every one. The sample contains 55,000 to 70,000 clones, about four fifths of which appear only once. The J gene is TRBJ2-3, the V gene TRBV2; 7 bases are shared with TRBD1. The TCR comes from an adult in good health. This sample comprised peripheral blood, obtained on day 0 of AZD1222 vaccination. CDR3 residues: CASRPMGTRGDTQYF. CDR3 DNA: TGTGCCAGCAGGCCCATGGGTACCAGGGGGGATACGCAGTATTTT.